Listed below are T cell receptor beta chains from one sample, sequenced in a study of T-cell memory formation after mild COVID-19. TCRdb reprocessed the 5' RACE reads via MiXCR and lists one record per CDR3 protein. The data hold 350,000 to 500,000 distinct CDR3 sequences, with more than 15% observed a single time. The sequencing input was PBMCs or a T cell subset sorted from them (not recorded which). These receptors all stem from a man younger than 35 who had mild COVID-19 (a few samples of this study predate the infection). Cell type and time point are not known. The CDR3 runs from the conserved cysteine through the conserved F or W. Fields, in order: clone size, J gene, V gene, CDR3 protein. Clone size, where shown, is once, few, many, or a class for clones that have expanded.

>few|TRBJ2-2|TRBV4-1
CASSLPGQVNTGELFF
>few|TRBJ2-1|TRBV7-9
CASILVPYNEQFF
>few|TRBJ1-4|TRBV29-1
CSVEGINEKLFF
>many|TRBJ2-1|TRBV20-1
CSAQSHHRSYNEQFF
>-|TRBJ1-2|TRBV6-5
CASSYSRPPATYGYTF
>few|TRBJ1-6|TRBV6-5
CASSYAGGYNSPLHF
>-|TRBJ2-3|TRBV5-6
CASSLRPRGDTQYF
>few|TRBJ2-7|TRBV7-9
CASSSRTFYEQYF
>few|TRBJ1-5|TRBV7-8
CASSTRPQGGQPQHF
>many|TRBJ2-4|TRBV27
CASSLGGPKNIQYF
>-|TRBJ2-7|TRBV19
CASTPDRSSEQYF
>-|TRBJ2-3|TRBV7-2
CASRGLTGGPYTQYF
>-|TRBJ2-1|TRBV5-1
CASSLSSLTNEQFF
>-|TRBJ1-1|TRBV20-1
CSARNGRTLYTEAFF
>-|TRBJ2-3|TRBV24-1
CATIYPVQGAEQDTQYF
>-|TRBJ2-5|TRBV20-1
CSGTSGGKQETQYF
>few|TRBJ2-4|TRBV4-1
CASSVRAKNIQYF
>-|TRBJ1-1|TRBV5-6
CASSSGGSVRAFF
>many|TRBJ1-2|TRBV27
CASSLGQAHLYGYTF
>few|TRBJ2-7|TRBV2
CASRADRDEQYF
>-|TRBJ1-1|TRBV19
CASSPHSGITEAFF
>-|TRBJ2-5|TRBV2
CASTGGHRYLQETQYF
>few|TRBJ1-6|TRBV6-5
CASRVRNNSPLHF
>-|TRBJ1-5|TRBV20-1
CSAFDRGNQPQHF
>many|TRBJ1-6|TRBV5-1
CASSWPDSPLHF
>-|TRBJ2-1|TRBV6-2/TRBV6-3
CASSYYTGYSYNEQFF
>-|TRBJ1-2|TRBV4-3
CASSRHAGSFYGYTF
>-|TRBJ2-1|TRBV19
CASSFRTGFSYNEQFF
>-|TRBJ1-6|TRBV20-1
CSARNPGYNSPLHF
>few|TRBJ2-3|TRBV20-1
CSASTSSGRRDTQYF
>few|TRBJ2-3|TRBV29-1
CSVAMGGHSTTSTDTQYF
>-|TRBJ2-5|TRBV7-2
CASSLLRGDPQYF
>-|TRBJ2-1|TRBV5-1
CATRLSGDSSYNEQFF
>few|TRBJ2-3|TRBV7-2
CASTASWTDTQYF
>few|TRBJ1-1|TRBV20-1
CSASLRDTEAFF
>few|TRBJ1-1|TRBV6-5
CASSIHTGQITEAFF
>-|TRBJ2-4|TRBV9
CASSVGGLAKNIQYF
>few|TRBJ2-3|TRBV14
CASSKVWTGTTDTQYF
>few|TRBJ1-5|TRBV6-6
CASGKTGGLSQPQHF
>few|TRBJ1-4|TRBV28
CASRRQGDEKLFF
>few|TRBJ2-1|TRBV10-3
CAVRDRVSAYNEQFF
>-|TRBJ2-4|TRBV4-3
CASSQAAFWTAAKNIQYF
>-|TRBJ1-2|TRBV20-1
CSAGGWIDDFYGYTF
>many|TRBJ2-2|TRBV29-1
CSVEVMNPRNTGELFF
>few|TRBJ1-3|TRBV7-2
CASSLGTSNTIYF